This T cell receptor beta chain was identified during a study of shared clonotypes between healthy human individuals. Across the study: A donor's plate count was three for CD4 naive and three for CD4 memory; CD8 naive had two and CD8 memory one. Study results and limitations: On the whole, naive subsets had larger estimated richness than memory subsets had.

As concerns this clone: Its cognate antigen is unknown.

Using 200 ng DNA, about 30,000 T cell genomes, the sorted-subset replicate PCRs were run. Measured with immunoSEQ multiplex PCR; TCRdb has only the in-frame clones, and not every one. The sample has 850,000 to 1,200,000 clones, more than 65% seen once; the top ten hold approximately 1.5%. The CDR3 sequence is 16 residues long. Between the trimmed V and J ends, which lost 5 bases and 5 bases, there was a span of 18 bases. Germline values: CDR1 MNHNY, CDR2 SVGAGI (reference sequence). The material sequenced was memory CD4+ T cells sorted from blood. Subset of the sample: CD45RA-negative fraction. V and J are TRBV6-6 and TRBJ1-4; TRBD1 is a possible D gene (5 bases). The TCR originated in a man between 18 and 29 years old in good health. The DNA of the CDR3 is TGTGCCAGCAGTGCTCGACAGAGCCTCACGAATGAAAAACTGTTTTTT. The encoded protein is CASSARQSLTNEKLFF.